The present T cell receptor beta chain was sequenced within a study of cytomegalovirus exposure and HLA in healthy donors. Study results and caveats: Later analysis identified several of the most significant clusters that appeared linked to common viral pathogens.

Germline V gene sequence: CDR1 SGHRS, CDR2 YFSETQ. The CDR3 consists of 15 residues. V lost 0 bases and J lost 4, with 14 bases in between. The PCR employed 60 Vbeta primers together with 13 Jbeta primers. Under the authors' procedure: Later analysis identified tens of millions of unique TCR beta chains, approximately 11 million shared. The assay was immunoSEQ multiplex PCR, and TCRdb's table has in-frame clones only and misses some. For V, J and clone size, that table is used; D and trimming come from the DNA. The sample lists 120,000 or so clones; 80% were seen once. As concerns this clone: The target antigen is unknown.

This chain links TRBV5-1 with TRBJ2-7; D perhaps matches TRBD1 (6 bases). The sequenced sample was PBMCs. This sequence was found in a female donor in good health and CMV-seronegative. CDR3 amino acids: CASSLALTGPYEQYF. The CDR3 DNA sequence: TGCGCCAGCAGCTTGGCCTTGACAGGCCCGTACGAGCAGTACTTC.